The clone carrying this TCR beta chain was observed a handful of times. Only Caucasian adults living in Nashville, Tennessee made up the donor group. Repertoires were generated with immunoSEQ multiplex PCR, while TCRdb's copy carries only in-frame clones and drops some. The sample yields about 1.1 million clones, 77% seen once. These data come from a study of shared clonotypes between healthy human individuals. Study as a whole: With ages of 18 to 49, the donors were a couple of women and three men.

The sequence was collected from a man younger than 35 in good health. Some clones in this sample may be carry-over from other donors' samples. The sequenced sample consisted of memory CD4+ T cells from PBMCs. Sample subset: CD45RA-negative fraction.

Written as DNA, the CDR3 is TGTGCCAGCAGCCGCGGGAACTATCCTTTGAACACCGGGGAGCTGTTTTTT. Residues: CASSRGNYPLNTGELFF. V and J are TRBV28 and TRBJ2-2; D is perhaps TRBD2 (6 bases). The CDR3 has 17 residues. CDR1 and CDR2 from the germline V gene are MDHEN and SYDVKM. The ends were cut back, 6 bases at V and 1 base at J, with 18 bases in the middle.